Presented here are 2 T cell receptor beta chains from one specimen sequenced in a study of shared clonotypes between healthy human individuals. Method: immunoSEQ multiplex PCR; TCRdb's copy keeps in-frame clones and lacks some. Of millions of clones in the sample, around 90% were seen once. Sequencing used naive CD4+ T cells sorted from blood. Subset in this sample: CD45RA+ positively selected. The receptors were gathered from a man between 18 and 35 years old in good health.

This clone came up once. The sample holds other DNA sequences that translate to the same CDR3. The CDR3 reads CASRVGTGLYEQYF. CDR3 nucleotides: TGTGCCAGCAGGGTCGGGACGGGACTCTACGAGCAGTACTTC. V and J are TRBV6-1 and TRBJ2-7; perhaps TRBD2 as D (6 bases). V lost 6 bases, J lost 3 bases, and 15 bases lay in between. The CDR3 contains 14 residues. Germline assignment: CDR1 MNHNS and CDR2 SASEGT.

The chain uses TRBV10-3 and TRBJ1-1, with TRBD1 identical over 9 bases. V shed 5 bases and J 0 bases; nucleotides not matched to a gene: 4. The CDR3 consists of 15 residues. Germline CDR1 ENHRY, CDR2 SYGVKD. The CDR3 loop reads CAISPGTGMNTEAFF. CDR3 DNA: TGTGCCATCAGTCCCGGGACAGGGATGAACACTGAAGCTTTCTTT.